This entry describes one TCR beta chain. Its target is not known. MiXCR, applied by TCRdb to the RACE reads, yields one record per CDR3 protein. The sample contains roughly 190,000 distinct CDR3 sequences, under 25% of which appear only once. The sample originates from a study of human T cells and chemical hapten exposure. Study summary: TCR yields per sample varied mostly from small pooled library volume differences.

Indicated time point: patch test 1, 2 weeks after DPC sensitization. Specified treatment: therapeutic diphenylcyclopropenone sensitization with weekly scalp DPC. Every donor had alopecia and was 18 to 70 years old; all were suitable for DPC. The total RNA was obtained from whole blood that was not fractionated. This CDR3 comprises 15 residues. Germline V gives CDR1 SGHTA, CDR2 FQGNSA. The V and J ends lost 3 bases and 3 bases respectively, with 15 bases between them. General study results and limits: Those TCRs sitting above 1 in 1000 frequency stayed the same with DPC sensitization.

The rearrangement joins TRBV7-2 to TRBJ2-7; D uncertain. This clonotype was obtained from a woman between 50 and 59 years old with alopecia areata. Some clones in this sample may be carry-over from other donors' samples. The sample consisted of whole blood, taken in connection with sensitization to the hapten diphenylcyclopropenone (DPC). CDR3 sequence reads: CASSFTDHPIYEQYF. The CDR3 nucleotides are TGTGCCAGCAGCTTTACAGACCACCCAATCTACGAGCAGTACTTC. The complete variable domain, with remaining parts taken from reference TRBV7-2 and TRBJ2-7, reads GAGVSQSPSNKVTEKGKDVELRCDPISGHTALYWYRQSLGQGLEFLIYFQGNSAPDKSGLPSDRFSAERTGGSVSTLTIQRTQQEDSAVYLCASSFTDHPIYEQYFGPGTRLTVT.